This T cell receptor beta chain was captured in a study of T-cell memory formation after mild COVID-19. The CDR3 is 14 amino acids. V lost 7 bases to trimming and J lost 4 bases, with 14 bases between them. The germline V gene has CDR1 LGHNT and CDR2 FRNRAP. General study results and limits: Clones shrinking from day 15 to 85 showed even CD4/CD8 mixes; later expanders tilted CD4+. Among clones peaking at day 37 in the second wave, SARS-CoV-2 specificity remained unconfirmed. Shrinking CD4+ clones were chiefly CM and EM; CD8+ ones were chiefly EMRA.

Sample barcodes and UMIs were carried by the TCR alpha and TCR beta cDNA libraries that 5'RACE generated with constant-segment primers. TCRdb re-derived calls from the 5' RACE reads in MiXCR, one entry per CDR3 protein. The data hold hundreds of thousands of distinct CDR3 sequences, with approximately 27% observed a single time. A word on this clonotype: The antigen remains unidentified.

The TCR originated in an adult woman who had mild COVID-19 (a few samples of this study predate the infection). Cell type and time point are not known. The rearrangement joins TRBV12-5 to TRBJ1-5; weak D call: TRBD1 (5 bases). The sample taken for sequencing was PBMCs or a T cell subset sorted from them (not recorded which). Here the CDR3 reads CASVPQGGNQPQHF. CDR3 nucleotide sequence: TGTGCTAGTGTTCCCCAGGGAGGGAATCAGCCCCAGCATTTT.